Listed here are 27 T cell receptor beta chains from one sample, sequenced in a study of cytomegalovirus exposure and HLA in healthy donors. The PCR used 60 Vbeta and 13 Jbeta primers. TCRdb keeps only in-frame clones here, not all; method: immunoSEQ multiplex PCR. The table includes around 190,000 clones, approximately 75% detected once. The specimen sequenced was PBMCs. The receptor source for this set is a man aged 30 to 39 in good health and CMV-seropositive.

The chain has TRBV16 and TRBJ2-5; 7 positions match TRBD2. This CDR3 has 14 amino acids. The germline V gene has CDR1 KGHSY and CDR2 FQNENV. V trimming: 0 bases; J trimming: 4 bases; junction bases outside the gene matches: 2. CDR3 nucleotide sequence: TGTGCCAGCAGCCAATCGGGGGGGATAGAGACCCAGTACTTC. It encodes CASSQSGGIETQYF.

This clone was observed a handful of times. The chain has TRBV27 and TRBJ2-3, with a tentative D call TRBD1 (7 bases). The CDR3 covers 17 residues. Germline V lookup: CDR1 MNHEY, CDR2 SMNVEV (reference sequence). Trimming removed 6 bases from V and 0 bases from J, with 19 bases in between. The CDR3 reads CASSNAEQGTSTDTQYF. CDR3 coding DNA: TGTGCCAGCAGCAACGCTGAACAGGGGACTAGCACAGATACGCAGTATTTT.

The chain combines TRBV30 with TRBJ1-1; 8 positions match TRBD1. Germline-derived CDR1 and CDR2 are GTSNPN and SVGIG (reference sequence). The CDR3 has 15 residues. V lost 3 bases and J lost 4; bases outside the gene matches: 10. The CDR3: CAWREQGVGSTEAFF. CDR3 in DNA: TGTGCCTGGAGGGAACAGGGGGTCGGGAGCACTGAAGCTTTCTTT.

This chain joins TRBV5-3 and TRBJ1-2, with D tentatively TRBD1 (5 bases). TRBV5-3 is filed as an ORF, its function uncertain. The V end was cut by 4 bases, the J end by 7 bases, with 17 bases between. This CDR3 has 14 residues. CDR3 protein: CARSLAAPGGGYTF. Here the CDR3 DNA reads TGTGCCAGAAGCCTTGCGGCCCCGGGGGGTGGCTACACCTTC.

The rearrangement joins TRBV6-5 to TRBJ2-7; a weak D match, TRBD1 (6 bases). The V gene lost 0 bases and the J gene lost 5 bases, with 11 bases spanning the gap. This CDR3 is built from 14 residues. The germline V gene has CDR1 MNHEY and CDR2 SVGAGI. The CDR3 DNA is TGTGCCAGCAGTTACTCAGGGGGAATTAACGAGCAGTACTTC. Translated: CASSYSGGINEQYF.

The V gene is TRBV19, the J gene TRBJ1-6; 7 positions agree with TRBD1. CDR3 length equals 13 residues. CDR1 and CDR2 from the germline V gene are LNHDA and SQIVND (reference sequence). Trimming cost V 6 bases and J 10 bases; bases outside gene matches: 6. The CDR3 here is CASRTDRDSPLHF. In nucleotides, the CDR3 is TGTGCCAGTAGGACCGACAGGGACTCACCCCTCCACTTT.

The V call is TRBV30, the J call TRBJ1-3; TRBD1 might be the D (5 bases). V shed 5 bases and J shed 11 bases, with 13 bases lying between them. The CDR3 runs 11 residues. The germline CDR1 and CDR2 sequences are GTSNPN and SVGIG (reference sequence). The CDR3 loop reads CAWGAGGSIYF. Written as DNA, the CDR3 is TGTGCCTGGGGAGCCGGGGGTTCCATATATTTT.

CDR3 amino acids: CASSPGTRGFTDTQYF. In DNA form, the CDR3 reads TGTGCCAGCTCACCCGGTACAAGGGGATTCACAGATACGCAGTATTTT. The rearrangement uses TRBV18 and TRBJ2-3; tentative D call: TRBD1 (5 bases). V lost 3 bases and J lost 2, with 15 bases in between. The CDR3 is made up of 16 amino acids. The germline V gene has CDR1 KGHSH and CDR2 LQKENI.

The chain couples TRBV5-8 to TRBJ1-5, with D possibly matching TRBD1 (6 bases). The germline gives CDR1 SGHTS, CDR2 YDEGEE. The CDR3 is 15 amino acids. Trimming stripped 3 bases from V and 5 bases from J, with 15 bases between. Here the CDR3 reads CASSSRQVLDQPQHF. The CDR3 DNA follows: TGTGCCAGCAGCTCGAGACAGGTATTGGATCAGCCCCAGCATTTT.

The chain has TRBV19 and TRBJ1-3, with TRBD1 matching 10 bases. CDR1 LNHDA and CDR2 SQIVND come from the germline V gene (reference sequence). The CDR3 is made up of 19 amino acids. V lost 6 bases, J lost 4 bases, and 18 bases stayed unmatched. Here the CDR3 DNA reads TGTGCCAGTAGGACGATTTCCGGACAGGGGGGGACCGCAGGAAACACCATATATTTT. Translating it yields CASRTISGQGGTAGNTIYF.

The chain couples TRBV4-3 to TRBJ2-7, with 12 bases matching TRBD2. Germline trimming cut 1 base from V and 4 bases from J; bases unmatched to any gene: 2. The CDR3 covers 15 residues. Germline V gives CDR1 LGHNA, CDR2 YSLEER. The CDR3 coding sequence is TGCGCCAGCAGCCAAGGACTAGCGGGAGAATACGAGCAGTACTTC. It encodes CASSQGLAGEYEQYF.

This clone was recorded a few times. The CDR3 DNA follows: TGTGCCAGCGGACGGACAGGGGCCGAGCAGTACTTC. This gives the protein CASGRTGAEQYF. V gene TRBV7-9 combines with J gene TRBJ2-7; 9 bases line up with TRBD1. The V gene end was trimmed by 8 bases and the J gene end by 6 bases; junction bases not matched to a gene: 5. This CDR3 is 12 amino acids long. The germline V gene encodes CDR1 SEHNR and CDR2 FQNEAQ (reference sequence).

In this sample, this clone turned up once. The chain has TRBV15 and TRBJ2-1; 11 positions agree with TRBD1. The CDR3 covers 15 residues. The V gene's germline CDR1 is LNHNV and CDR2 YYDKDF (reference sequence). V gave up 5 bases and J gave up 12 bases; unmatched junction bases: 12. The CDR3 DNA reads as TGTGCCACCAGCCCCCTGGGACAGGGGGGCTCGGGGCAGTTCTTC. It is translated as CATSPLGQGGSGQFF.

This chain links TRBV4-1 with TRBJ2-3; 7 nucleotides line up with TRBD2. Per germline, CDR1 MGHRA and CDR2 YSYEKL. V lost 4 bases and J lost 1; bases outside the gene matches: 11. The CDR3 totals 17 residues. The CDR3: CASSPGPLAMRTDTQYF. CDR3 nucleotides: TGCGCCAGCAGCCCGGGCCCACTAGCGATGCGCACAGATACGCAGTATTTT.

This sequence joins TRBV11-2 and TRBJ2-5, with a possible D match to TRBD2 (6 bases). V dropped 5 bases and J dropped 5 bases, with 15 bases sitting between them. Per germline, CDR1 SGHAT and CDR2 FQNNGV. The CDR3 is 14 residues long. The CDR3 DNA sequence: TGTGCCAGCAGCCAGCGGGCAGGGATGGAGACCCAGTACTTC. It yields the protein CASSQRAGMETQYF. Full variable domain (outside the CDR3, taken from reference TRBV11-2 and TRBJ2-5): EAGVAQSPRYKIIEKRQSVAFWCNPISGHATLYWYQQILGQGPKLLIQFQNNGVVDDSQLPKDRFSAERLKGVDSTLKIQPAKLEDSAVYLCASSQRAGMETQYFGPGTRLLVL.

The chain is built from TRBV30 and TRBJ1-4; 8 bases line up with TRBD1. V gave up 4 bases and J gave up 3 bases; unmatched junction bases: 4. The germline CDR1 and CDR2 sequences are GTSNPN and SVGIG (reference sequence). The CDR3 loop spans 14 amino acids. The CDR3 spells CAWTRTGSNEKLFF. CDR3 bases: TGTGCCTGGACCAGGACAGGGTCTAATGAAAAACTGTTTTTT.

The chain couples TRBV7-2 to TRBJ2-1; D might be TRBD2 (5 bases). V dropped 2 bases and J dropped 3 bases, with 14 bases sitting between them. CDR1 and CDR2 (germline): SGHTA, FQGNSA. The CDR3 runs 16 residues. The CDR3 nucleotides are TGTGCCAGCAGCTTAATGGCTAGCCTGAACTACAATGAGCAGTTCTTC. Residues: CASSLMASLNYNEQFF.

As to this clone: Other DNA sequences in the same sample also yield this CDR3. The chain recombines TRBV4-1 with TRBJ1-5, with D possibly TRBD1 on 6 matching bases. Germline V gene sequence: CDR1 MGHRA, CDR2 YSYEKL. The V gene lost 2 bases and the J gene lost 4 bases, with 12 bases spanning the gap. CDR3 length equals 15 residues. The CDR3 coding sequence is TGCGCCAGCAGCCAACCGGGACATATTAATCAGCCCCAGCATTTT. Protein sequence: CASSQPGHINQPQHF.

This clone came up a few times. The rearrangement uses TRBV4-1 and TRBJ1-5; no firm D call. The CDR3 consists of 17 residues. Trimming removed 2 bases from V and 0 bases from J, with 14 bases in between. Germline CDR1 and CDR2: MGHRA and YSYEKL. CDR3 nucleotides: TGCGCCAGCAGCCAAATTGACATGGGTTTTAGCAATCAGCCCCAGCATTTT. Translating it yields CASSQIDMGFSNQPQHF.

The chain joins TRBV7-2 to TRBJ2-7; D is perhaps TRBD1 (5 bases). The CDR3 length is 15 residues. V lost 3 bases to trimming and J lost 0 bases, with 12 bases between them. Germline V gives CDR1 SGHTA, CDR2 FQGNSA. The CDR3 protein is CASSLEAGISYEQYF. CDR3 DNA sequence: TGTGCCAGCAGCTTGGAAGCAGGGATCTCCTACGAGCAGTACTTC.

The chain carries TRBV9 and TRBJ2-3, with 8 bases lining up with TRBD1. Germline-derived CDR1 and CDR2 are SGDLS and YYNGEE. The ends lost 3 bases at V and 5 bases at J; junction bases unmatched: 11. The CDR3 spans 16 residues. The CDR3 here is CASSEHQGAMGDTQYF. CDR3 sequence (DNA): TGTGCCAGCAGCGAACACCAGGGGGCAATGGGAGATACGCAGTATTTT.

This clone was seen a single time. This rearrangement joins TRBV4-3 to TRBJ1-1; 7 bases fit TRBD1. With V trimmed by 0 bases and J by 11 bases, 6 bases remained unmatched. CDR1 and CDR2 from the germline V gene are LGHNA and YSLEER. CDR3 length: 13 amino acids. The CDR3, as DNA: TGCGCCAGCAGCCAAGACCAGGGGGTGTTTGCTTTCTTT. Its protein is CASSQDQGVFAFF.

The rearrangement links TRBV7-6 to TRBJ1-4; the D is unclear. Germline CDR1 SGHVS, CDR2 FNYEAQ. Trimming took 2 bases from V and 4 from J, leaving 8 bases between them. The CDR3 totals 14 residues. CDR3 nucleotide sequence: TGTGCCAGCAGCTTACGATCCGGTAATGAAAAACTGTTTTTT. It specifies CASSLRSGNEKLFF.

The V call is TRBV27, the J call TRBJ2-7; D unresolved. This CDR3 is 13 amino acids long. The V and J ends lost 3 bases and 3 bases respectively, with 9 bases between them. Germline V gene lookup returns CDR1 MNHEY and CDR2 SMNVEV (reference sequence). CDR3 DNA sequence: TGTGCCAGCAGTTTTAGAATTCTCTACGAGCAGTACTTC. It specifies CASSFRILYEQYF.

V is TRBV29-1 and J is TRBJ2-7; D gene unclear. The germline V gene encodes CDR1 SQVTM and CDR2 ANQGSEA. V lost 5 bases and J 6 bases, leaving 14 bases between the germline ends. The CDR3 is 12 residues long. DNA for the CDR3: TGCAGCGTTTGCCCACCGTCGGGCGAGCAGTACTTC. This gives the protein CSVCPPSGEQYF.

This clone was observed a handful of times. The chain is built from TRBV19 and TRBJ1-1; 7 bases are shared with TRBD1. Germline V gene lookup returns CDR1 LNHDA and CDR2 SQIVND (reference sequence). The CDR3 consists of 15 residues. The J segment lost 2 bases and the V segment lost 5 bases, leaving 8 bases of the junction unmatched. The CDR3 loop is CASSVPGQRNTEAFF. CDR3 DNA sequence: TGTGCCAGTAGTGTGCCGGGACAGAGAAACACTGAAGCTTTCTTT.

CDR3 residues: CASSLSGGVWGYTF. CDR3 nucleotide sequence: TGTGCCAGCAGTCTTAGTGGGGGCGTATGGGGCTACACCTTC. V and J are TRBV28 and TRBJ1-2; the D gene is possibly TRBD1 (6 bases). V shed 5 bases and J shed 8 bases, with 18 bases lying between them. The CDR3 has 14 amino acids. Germline CDR1 reads MDHEN; CDR2 reads SYDVKM.